This T cell receptor beta chain stems from a study of monozygotic twins with inflammatory bowel disease. Reanalyzing the 5' RACE reads, TCRdb keeps one entry per CDR3 protein, without DNA. The clone table shows some 450,000 distinct CDR3 sequences, with the ten largest holding roughly 2.3%. This CDR3 is built from 13 residues. Germline loops: CDR1 SNHLY, CDR2 FYNNEI. Material for sequencing was blood. V usage is TRBV2 and J usage is TRBJ2-2. The receptor's source is a human donor with ulcerative colitis or Crohn's disease, or a healthy co-twin of an affected twin (not recorded which). The CDR3: CASSEWGTGELFF.